The source of this T cell receptor (beta chain) is a study of OX40 agonist ivuxolimab in advanced cancers. The overall study: The eligibility criteria allowed prior anti-PD-1, anti-PD-L1 or anti-CTLA-4 therapy, and roughly 39% had some. The study's findings and limits: Mean expanded clone counts were higher in CD8+ than CD4+ T cells.

Clones were read by immunoSEQ multiplex PCR, and TCRdb kept only the in-frame ones, dropping some. Of tens of thousands of clones in the sample, over 90% were seen once. A word on this clone: Its target is not known.

The TCR sequence derives from an adult with an advanced solid tumor such as melanoma, head and neck, liver or kidney cancer. The sample consisted of CD4+ or CD8+ T cells sorted from blood, taken in a trial of the OX40 agonist ivuxolimab.

Here the CDR3 reads CASSSHPGEQYF. CDR3 nucleotides: TGTGCCAGCAGTTCCCACCCGGGCGAGCAGTACTTC. V usage is TRBV27 and J usage is TRBJ2-7; the D is unclear. Germline lookup yields CDR1 MNHEY and CDR2 SMNVEV (reference sequence). V was pared by 4 bases and J by 6 bases, with 10 bases between. This CDR3 comprises 12 residues.